The rows below give T cell receptor beta chains drawn from one sample of a study of siplizumab effects on memory and regulatory T cells. Here immunoSEQ multiplex PCR was the method, and the copy in TCRdb shows in-frame clones only, minus some. The sample includes about 100,000 clones, 90% to 95% of them seen just once. Sequenced input: Tregs sorted from blood. These receptors were taken from a human donor in good health. Each CDR3 is given with its conserved first and last residue. Clone size, where shown, is once, few, many, or a class for clones that have expanded.

v_gene	abundance	j_gene	CDR3aa
TRBV7-9	.	TRBJ1-1	CASSRTGSLAFF
TRBV27	.	TRBJ2-3	CASRVPGLGSGTDTQYF
TRBV29-1	once	TRBJ2-2	CSGRRDRGTGELFF
TRBV2	.	TRBJ2-1	CASRLELRSGNEQFF
TRBV6-1	.	TRBJ2-5	CASRAGGTETQYF
TRBV18	.	TRBJ1-1	CASSPTGGDEAFF
TRBV11-1	many	TRBJ2-7	CASSLAQTSSTQQYF
TRBV7-2	few	TRBJ2-1	CASRTGISYNEQFF
TRBV19	.	TRBJ1-2	CASSTTSGVRGGYTF
TRBV11-3	.	TRBJ2-3	CASSLRYNTDTQYF
TRBV20-1	.	TRBJ2-5	CSALGQETQYF
TRBV6-5	.	TRBJ1-2	CASSFAWDPGYTF
TRBV2	.	TRBJ2-6	CASSEGFSGANVLTF
TRBV7-2	.	TRBJ2-3	CASSLGGGQGEDTQYF
TRBV12-5	.	TRBJ1-2	CASGLVLRGSTNYGYTF
TRBV19	.	TRBJ2-5	CASRPTSGHQETQYF
TRBV30	.	TRBJ1-2	CAWSSSQSGFGGYTF
TRBV7-9	.	TRBJ2-1	CASSNKYGDYSEYNEQFF
TRBV5-1	.	TRBJ1-1	CASSLGQGQAFF
TRBV6-1	.	TRBJ2-3	CASSDPTSGSPDTQYF
TRBV6-5	.	TRBJ1-1	CASSYRGRTEAFF
TRBV15	.	TRBJ1-5	CATSRETVYSNQPQHF
TRBV7-7	.	TRBJ1-2	CASSPDLDGYTF
TRBV7-8	few	TRBJ1-5	CASSLEGQPQHF
TRBV18	.	TRBJ1-2	CASSPLVGNYGYTF